This record looks at one T cell receptor beta chain sequence and its context. Its antigen is currently unknown. The sample is drawn from a study of a mutant IDH1 vaccine in newly diagnosed glioma. Study-wide context: Either 4-6 weeks after radiotherapy alone or alongside temozolomide, vaccination was begun. Patients were pretreated with radiotherapy, temozolomide, or both, mostly both.

The assay was immunoSEQ multiplex PCR, and TCRdb's table has in-frame clones only and misses some. There are around 50,000 clones in the sample; about four fifths occur only once, and 4.3% lies in the top ten. The length of the CDR3 is 14 residues. Losses at the gene ends were 4 bases for V and 6 bases for J; bases not matched to a gene: 5. Germline V CDR1 and CDR2: SNHLY, FYNNEI. Described time point: week 47, end of study. The study gave 300 ug of mutant IDH1 20-mer peptide per vaccine dose, with topical imiquimod. The donors had new WHO grade 3 or 4 astrocytomas; these were IDH1-mutant and ATRX-lost.

The TCR originated in a woman aged 25 to 39 with glioma. Some clones in this sample may be carry-over from other donors' samples. Sequencing used PBMCs, obtained from a glioma patient whose treatment included an IDH1 peptide vaccine. V is TRBV2 and J is TRBJ1-4, with 7 bases fitting TRBD1. CDR3 nucleotides: TGTGCCAGCAGTGGACAGGGAGGTTATGAAAAACTGTTTTTT. It translates to CASSGQGGYEKLFF.